This T cell receptor (beta chain) is from a study of T cells generated in artificial thymic organoids listed by TCRdb under 2017. About the study as a whole: In some experiments, thymic T cells were further FACS-purified to deplete CD4 immature single positive or double positive precursors. TCR alpha and beta CDR3 repertoires of in vitro artificial thymic organoid-derived CD8 single positive T cells were compared with thymic and peripheral blood naive CD8 T cells. The repertoire sequencing data shown were described as representative of three independent experiments. Here is what the overall study found, with its caveats: Physiological TCR clonotype diversity, comparable to that of thymic and blood naive CD8 T cells, was observed in organoid-derived CD8 single positive T cells.

This clonotype counts as medium-sized (0.01 to 0.1%). Its recognized antigen is unknown. No base quality values were provided; no much bigger clone lies one nucleotide off. Primary CD8+ T cells were enriched with magnetic beads using the Miltenyi CD8+ T cell Isolation Kit. Prior to RNA extraction, CD3+TCRalphabeta+CD8 single positive T cells from organoids and thymus were isolated by FACS sorting. Total RNA was purified from about 40,000 to 200,000 sorted cells per sample with the RNeasy Micro kit, and quality checked on an Agilent RNA 6000 Nano chip. To release thymocytes, thymic fragments were dissected, broken up by pipetting and passed through a 70 um strainer. Separate semi-nested PCR amplifications were run for the TCRalpha and TCRbeta libraries, using Advantage 2 and reverse primers located in the TRAC or TRBC constant regions. The amount of total RNA going into first-strand cDNA synthesis ranged between about 3.5 and 550 ng. TCR cDNA libraries were made by 5'-RACE with the SMARTer PCR cDNA Synthesis kit, using a poly-dT primer for first-strand synthesis. Semi-nested constant-region reverse primers carried 5-nucleotide sample-specific barcodes, and products were cleaned with the Zymo DNA Clean and Concentrator-5 kit. Up to ten barcoded samples were pooled, ligated to Illumina adaptors and sequenced as 2 x 150 bp paired-end reads on an Illumina MiSeq. Processing in the source paper ran as follows. After demultiplexing, reads were aligned with BLAT to a custom library containing all human TRAV, TRAJ, TRBV, TRBD and TRBJ combinations from IMGT. The best BLAT hits were picked using pslCDnaFilter (-maxAligns=1, -ignoreIntrons), and custom Perl scripts were used to calculate clonotype frequencies. Using fastp trimming at Q25 and MiXCR clonotype assembly, TCRdb reanalyzed the public sequencing data and kept in-frame beta chains. Records with the same CDR3 protein are collapsed into one entry carrying the most frequent genes and DNA. These V and J calls originate from TCRdb's pipeline instead of the authors' own analysis. The sample records 2,000 to 2,500 distinct CDR3 sequences, roughly 10% of which are singletons. The ten largest clones take up less than 3% of the sample.

The germline V end is reduced by 5 bases and the J end by 2 bases; junction bases left unmatched: 12. From the cysteine up to the phenylalanine, the CDR3 has a length of 17 residues. This entry keeps only the CDR3 DNA: 51 bases, framed from base 1. This sequence uses TRBV12-3 or TRBV12-4 and TRBJ2-5, with TRBD2 identical over 9 junction bases. The TCR originated in a human donor who gave cord blood stem cells for thymic organoid culture, a cardiac surgery patient who gave postnatal thymus, or a blood donor (not recorded which). Sequenced sample: naive CD8+ T cells from the thymus. The cell subset or site label, as the study defines it: CD3+TCRalphabeta+CD8SP T cells; for blood, CD45RO-CCR7+ naive CD8+ T cells. The DNA sequence is given as TGTGCCAGCAGTCGGGCCCCGGGACTAGCTATACAAGAGACCCAGTACTTC. This codes for CASSRAPGLAIQETQYF.